This T cell receptor beta chain is drawn from a study of T cell responses to AZD1222 COVID-19 vaccine. Profiling relied on immunoSEQ multiplex PCR, and the TCRdb table lists in-frame clones only, not all of them. This sample carries about 160,000 clones, roughly 90% of them seen once, and the ten largest clones take roughly 4.3%. The germline V gene has CDR1 SGHDT and CDR2 YYEEEE. Trimming cost V 2 bases and J 3 bases, with 17 bases left between them. This CDR3 contains 16 residues. The clonotype comes from an adult who received the AZD1222 COVID-19 vaccine. The sequences come from peripheral blood, collected 28 days after the second AZD1222 dose. The rearrangement uses TRBV5-6 and TRBJ1-2, with a tentative D call TRBD1 (5 bases). The CDR3 is CASSFGGGLSYYGYTF. CDR3 DNA: TGTGCCAGCAGCTTTGGGGGAGGGCTAAGCTACTATGGCTACACCTTC.